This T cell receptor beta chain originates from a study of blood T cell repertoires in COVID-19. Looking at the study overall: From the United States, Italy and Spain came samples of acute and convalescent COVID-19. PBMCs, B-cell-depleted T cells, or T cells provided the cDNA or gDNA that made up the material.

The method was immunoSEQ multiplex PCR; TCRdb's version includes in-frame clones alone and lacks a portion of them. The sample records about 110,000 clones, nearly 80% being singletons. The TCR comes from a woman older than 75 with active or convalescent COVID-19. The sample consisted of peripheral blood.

The CDR3 protein is CATSRGGVPPPYEQYF. In DNA, the CDR3 is TGTGCCACCAGCAGAGGGGGGGTTCCCCCCCCCTACGAGCAGTACTTC. The chain links TRBV15 to TRBJ2-7; D perhaps matches TRBD2 (6 bases). The CDR3 sequence is 16 residues long. The germline V gene encodes CDR1 LNHNV and CDR2 YYDKDF (reference sequence). Trimming removed 1 base at V and 2 bases at J, with 15 bases between.